This T cell receptor (beta chain) was profiled in a study of blood T cell repertoires in COVID-19. Looking at the study overall: From the United States, Italy and Spain came samples of acute and convalescent COVID-19. Sources were T cells, B-cell-depleted T cells, or PBMCs; the material itself was cDNA or gDNA.

Per germline, CDR1 LGHNA and CDR2 YSLEER. The length of the CDR3 is 15 residues. Trimming removed 1 base at V and 4 bases at J, with 10 bases between. Source study methods: Nucleated cell number was recorded as an estimate derived from reference gene primer amplification. Sequencing was performed with immunoSEQ multiplex PCR; in TCRdb, only in-frame clones are kept and a portion is missing. V and J calls and clone size are copied from that table; D and trimming were computed from the DNA. The table lists more than 130,000 clones, approximately 87% of them singletons. Specimen: peripheral blood. V usage is TRBV4-3 and J usage is TRBJ2-2; no firm D call. The sequence was collected from a woman in her thirties or forties with acute or convalescent COVID-19. The CDR3 nucleotides are TGCGCCAGCAGCCAAGGTTTACTTCGCACCGGGGAGCTGTTTTTT. Translation: CASSQGLLRTGELFF.